This T cell receptor (beta chain) was profiled in a study of CD8 T cells in ankylosing spondylitis. Findings and limits, study-wide: Ankylosing spondylitis blood appeared to carry a characteristic TCR beta motif of seven to nine highly homologous variants. Enrichment of disease-linked clones was reportedly significant in matched ankylosing spondylitis synovial fluid. Prior literature has documented some motif variants in synovial fluid and blood from reactive arthritis.

As regards this clonotype: The antigen is undetermined.

TCRdb itself ran the 5' RACE reads through MiXCR, one entry per CDR3 protein. The table lists some 70,000 distinct CDR3 sequences, about 5.7% of them singletons. There are 13 residues in the CDR3. V was clipped by 6 bases and J by 11 bases; unmatched bases: 8. This TCR was recovered from a male donor with ankylosing spondylitis or in good health (not recorded which). This chain connects TRBV12-3 or TRBV12-4 to TRBJ1-1; 11 bases align to TRBD1. The source material was blood, either unsorted or a sorted T cell fraction (not recorded which). CDR3 coding DNA: TGTGCCAGCAGCATAGGACAGGGGGCGTTTGCTTTCTTT. It specifies CASSIGQGAFAFF.